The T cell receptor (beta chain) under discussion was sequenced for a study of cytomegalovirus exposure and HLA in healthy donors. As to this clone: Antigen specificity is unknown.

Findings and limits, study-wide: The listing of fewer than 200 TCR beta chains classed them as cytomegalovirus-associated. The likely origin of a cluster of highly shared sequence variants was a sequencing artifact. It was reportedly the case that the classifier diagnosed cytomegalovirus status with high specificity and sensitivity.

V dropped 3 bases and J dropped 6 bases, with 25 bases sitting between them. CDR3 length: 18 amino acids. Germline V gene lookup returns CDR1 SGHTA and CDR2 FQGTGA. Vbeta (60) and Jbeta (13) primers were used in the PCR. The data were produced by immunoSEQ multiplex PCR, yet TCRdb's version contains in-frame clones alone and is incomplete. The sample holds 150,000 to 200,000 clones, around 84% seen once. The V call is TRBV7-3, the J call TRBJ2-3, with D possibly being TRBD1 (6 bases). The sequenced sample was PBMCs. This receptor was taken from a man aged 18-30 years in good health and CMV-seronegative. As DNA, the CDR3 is TGTGCCAGCAGCTTGCCGTTTTTTTATACAGGGTTCGGGGATACGCAGTATTTT. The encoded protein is CASSLPFFYTGFGDTQYF.